This TCR beta chain was captured by sequencing in a study of blood T cell repertoires in COVID-19. On the study more broadly: PBMCs, B-cell-depleted T cells, or T cells were the source of the cDNA or gDNA that made up the material.

The CDR3 has 15 residues. Germline CDR1 reads KGHSH; CDR2 reads LQKENI. V was trimmed by 4 bases and J by 0 bases, leaving 13 bases between them. A single count supports this clone. Original analysis: Estimation of nucleated cell counts was performed using reference gene primer amplification. The data were produced by immunoSEQ multiplex PCR, yet TCRdb's version contains in-frame clones alone and is incomplete. D and trimming come from the DNA, and the V and J calls and clone size come from that table. Of roughly 130,000 clones in the sample, roughly 83% were seen once. Input material: peripheral blood. This clonotype was obtained from a woman in her twenties or thirties who had recovered from COVID-19. This chain links TRBV18 with TRBJ2-7; weak D call: TRBD1 (6 bases). DNA for the CDR3: TGTGCCAGCTCACAAATTGGACAGAGCTCCTACGAGCAGTACTTC. This codes for CASSQIGQSSYEQYF.